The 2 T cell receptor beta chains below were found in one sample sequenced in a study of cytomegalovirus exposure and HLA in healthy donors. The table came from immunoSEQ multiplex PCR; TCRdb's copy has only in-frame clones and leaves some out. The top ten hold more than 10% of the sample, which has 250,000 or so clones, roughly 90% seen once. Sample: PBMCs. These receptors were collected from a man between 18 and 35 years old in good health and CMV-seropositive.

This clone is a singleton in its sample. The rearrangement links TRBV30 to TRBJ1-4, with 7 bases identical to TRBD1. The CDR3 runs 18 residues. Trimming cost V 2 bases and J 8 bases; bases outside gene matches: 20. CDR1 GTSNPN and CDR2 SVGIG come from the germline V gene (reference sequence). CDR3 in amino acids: CAWSFPGQQRRNGEKLFF. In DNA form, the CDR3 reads TGTGCCTGGAGTTTCCCGGGACAGCAAAGAAGGAATGGGGAAAAACTGTTTTTT.

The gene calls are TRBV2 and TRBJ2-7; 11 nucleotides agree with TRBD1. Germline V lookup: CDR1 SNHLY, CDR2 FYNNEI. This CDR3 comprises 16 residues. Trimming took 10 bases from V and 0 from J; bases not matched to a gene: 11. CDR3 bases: TGTGCCACTACCGGGACAGGGGGGAGAAACTCCTACGAGCAGTACTTC. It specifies CATTGTGGRNSYEQYF.